This TCR beta chain was profiled in a study of T cell repertoires in cytomegalovirus infection. Each CDR3 protein is one row after TCRdb ran MiXCR on the reads. The sample shows about 360,000 distinct CDR3 sequences, around 18% of them seen only once. CDR1 is DFQATT, CDR2 SNEGSKA, per germline (reference sequence). Trimming shortened V by 4 bases and J by 2 bases, and 17 bases separated the two germline ends. The CDR3 totals 15 residues. The V call is TRBV20-1, the J call TRBJ2-5; D not certain. The sample comprised PBMCs. The sequence was collected from a human donor in good health (CMV status not recorded). Some clones in this sample may be carry-over from other donors' samples. The CDR3 bases are TGCAGTGCTACCATCCGCCAAAGCCTACAAGAGACCCAGTACTTC. Amino acids: CSATIRQSLQETQYF.